The 22 T cell receptor beta chains below were found in one sample sequenced in a study of blood T cells in healthy people across ages. A second about 7 to 11 cycle PCR used barcoded and J-beta primers. TCRdb reprocessed the 5' RACE reads with MiXCR, giving one entry per CDR3 protein. The table shows hundreds of thousands of distinct CDR3 sequences, with around two fifths occurring only once. The sequenced sample consisted of blood. The receptors were sampled from a man between 60 and 75 years old in good health.

The CDR3 reads CASSYSPVGGYEQYF. The CDR3 nucleotides are TGTGCCAGCAGTTACTCCCCCGTTGGGGGTTACGAGCAGTACTTC. The rearrangement uses TRBV6-2 or TRBV6-3 and TRBJ2-7; D may be TRBD1 or TRBD2 (5 bases each). Germline V CDR1 and CDR2: MNHEY, SVGEGT. With 0 bases removed from V and 4 bases from J, the gap between germline ends came to 13 bases. This CDR3 spans 15 amino acids.

A remark on this clonotype: A junction boundary mismatches the germline segment, possibly from a read error. The chain links TRBV2 to TRBJ2-7; D is uncertain. Germline V gives CDR1 SNHLY, CDR2 FYNNEI. CDR3 length: 13 residues. The DNA for the CDR3 is TGTGCCAGCAGTGTAGGCCAGAACTACGAGCGGTACTTC. Its translation: CASSVGQNYERYF. Together with reference TRBV2 and TRBJ2-7, the CDR3 gives the full variable domain: EPEVTQTPSHQVTQMGQEVILRCVPISNHLYFYWYRQILGQKVEFLVSFYNNEISEKSEIFDDQFSVERPDGSNFTLKIRSTKLEDSAMYFCASSVGQNYERYFGPGTRLTVT.

The CDR3 DNA follows: TGCGCCAGCAGCCAAGAGGCCAGTCTCGCCAGGGGGCAGGGTTCACCCCTCCACTTT. Its protein is CASSQEASLARGQGSPLHF. The chain combines TRBV4-3 with TRBJ1-6, with 8 bases matching TRBD1. Per germline, CDR1 LGHNA and CDR2 YSLEER. This CDR3 is built from 19 residues. V gave up 0 bases and J gave up 9 bases; unmatched junction bases: 16.

This clonotype was detected a few times. J is TRBJ2-2 and V is TRBV6-5; D gene ambiguous. V shed 5 bases and J shed 1 base, with 5 bases lying between them. In germline, CDR1 is MNHEY, CDR2 SVGAGI. The CDR3 has 13 amino acids. CDR3 nucleotides: TGTGCCAGCAGTCCTCAGAACACCGGGGAGCTGTTTTTT. Translated, it gives CASSPQNTGELFF.

The chain combines TRBV29-1 with TRBJ1-1; no clear D. V dropped 3 bases and J dropped 4 bases, with 6 bases sitting between them. There are 11 residues in the CDR3. CDR1 is SQVTM, CDR2 ANQGSEA, per germline. CDR3 DNA: TGCAGCGTTGATCAAAGCACTGAAGCTTTCTTT. This translates into CSVDQSTEAFF.

This clonotype was seen a handful of times. This chain uses TRBV7-9 with TRBJ2-7; the D is unclear. Per germline, CDR1 SEHNR and CDR2 FQNEAQ (reference sequence). This CDR3 has 15 amino acids. Between the trimmed V and J ends, which lost 3 bases and 0 bases, there was a span of 12 bases. CDR3 residues: CASSFSDRSSYEQYF. CDR3 bases: TGTGCCAGCAGCTTCTCCGATCGAAGCTCCTACGAGCAGTACTTC.

The chain couples TRBV5-1 to TRBJ2-1; 7 nucleotides align to TRBD1. The CDR3 totals 14 residues. Germline trimming cut 4 bases from V and 2 bases from J; bases unmatched to any gene: 3. Germline CDR1 reads SGHRS; CDR2 reads YFSETQ. CDR3 sequence: CASSTGTAYNEQFF. In DNA, the CDR3 is TGCGCCAGCAGCACGGGGACAGCCTACAATGAGCAGTTCTTC.

This clonotype was observed a single time. The rearrangement uses TRBV11-1 and TRBJ2-3; TRBD2 aligns across 11 bases. The CDR3 is 15 amino acids. With 4 bases clipped from V and 5 bases from J, the junction kept 5 bases outside the gene matches. CDR1 and CDR2 from the germline V gene are SGHAT and FQDESV (reference sequence). The chain's CDR3 is CASSYLAGGEDTQYF. CDR3 DNA: TGTGCCAGCAGCTACCTAGCGGGGGGTGAAGATACGCAGTATTTT. Filled out from reference TRBV11-1 and TRBJ2-3, the complete variable domain reads EAEVAQSPRYKITEKSQAVAFWCDPISGHATLYWYRQILGQGPELLVQFQDESVVDDSQLPKDRFSAERLKGVDSTLKIQPAELGDSAMYLCASSYLAGGEDTQYFGPGTRLTVL.

The rearrangement uses TRBV12-3 or TRBV12-4 and TRBJ2-3, with D perhaps TRBD2 (5 bases). The CDR3 contains 15 residues. With 6 bases removed from V and 3 bases from J, the gap between germline ends came to 16 bases. The CDR3 region is CASSLAGQVTDTQYF. CDR3 DNA sequence: TGTGCCAGCAGCCTGGCGGGCCAGGTAACAGATACGCAGTATTTT.

With regard to this clonotype: This sequence may be a read error, since a much larger clone differs from it by one base. The V gene is TRBV29-1, the J gene TRBJ2-3; 9 positions match TRBD1. The CDR3 spans 14 residues. Germline V CDR1 and CDR2: SQVTM, ANQGSEA. As DNA, the CDR3 is TGCAACGTTGAGGGACAGGGTAACACAGATACGCAGTATTTT. Residues: CNVEGQGNTDTQYF.

The V and J genes are TRBV7-2 and TRBJ1-2; D possibly corresponds to TRBD1 (5 bases). V shed 3 bases and J shed 0 bases, with 14 bases lying between them. Germline lookup yields CDR1 SGHTA and CDR2 FQGNSA. The CDR3 sequence is 16 residues long. CDR3 amino acids: CASSFGQGTANYGYTF. The DNA for the CDR3 is TGTGCCAGCAGCTTCGGGCAGGGAACAGCTAACTATGGCTACACCTTC.

In its sample, this clonotype was seen many times. The CDR3, as DNA: TGTGCCAGCAGTTTAGCGGGGGGAACTAATGAGCAGTTCTTC. This translates into CASSLAGGTNEQFF. V usage is TRBV6-2 or TRBV6-3 and J usage is TRBJ2-1; TRBD2 aligns across 10 bases. V lost 4 bases, J lost 7 bases, and 4 bases stayed unmatched. This CDR3 has 14 amino acids. Germline V gives CDR1 MNHEY, CDR2 SVGEGT.

The rearrangement links TRBV12-3 or TRBV12-4 to TRBJ2-1; 7 bases are shared with TRBD1. The DNA end lines up better with TRBJ2-7; the J call may be wrong. CDR3 length: 17 amino acids. CDR3 residues: CASRDVPGQSSYNEQYF. The CDR3, as DNA: TGTGCCAGCAGAGATGTTCCGGGACAGTCATCCTACAATGAGCAGTACTTC.

Regarding this clonotype: At one of its ends the junction is not consistent with the germline gene, which may arise from a read error. This rearrangement joins TRBV12-3 or TRBV12-4 to TRBJ2-1; TRBD1 aligns across 9 bases. CDR3 length equals 15 residues. The CDR3 is CASSQQGARRNKQFF. The CDR3 DNA follows: TGTGCCAGCAGCCAACAGGGGGCTCGCCGCAATAAGCAGTTCTTC.

The chain uses TRBV20-1 and TRBJ2-3, with D unclear. The CDR3 loop spans 14 amino acids. V was pared by 1 base and J by 0 bases, with 8 bases between. Germline assignment: CDR1 DFQATT and CDR2 SNEGSKA (reference sequence). The CDR3 DNA follows: TGCAGTGCTAGAGCCCCGGACAGCACAGATACGCAGTATTTT. Translated, it gives CSARAPDSTDTQYF.

V gene TRBV20-1 combines with J gene TRBJ2-5; tentatively, D is TRBD2 (7 bases). Matching the DNA end better, TRBJ2-7 makes the J call doubtful. Germline assignment: CDR1 DFQATT and CDR2 SNEGSKA (reference sequence). This CDR3 has 16 amino acids. CDR3 residues: CSARVRLVGGPSEQYF. The CDR3 DNA is TGCAGTGCTAGAGTCAGGCTAGTGGGGGGGCCGAGCGAGCAGTACTTC.

This clonotype was counted only a few times. This chain joins TRBV27 and TRBJ1-2; 8 positions agree with TRBD1. The CDR3 consists of 14 residues. In germline, CDR1 is MNHEY, CDR2 SMNVEV (reference sequence). The trim removed 4 bases at V and 4 bases at J, leaving 5 bases unmatched. The CDR3 bases are TGTGCCAGCAGTTCCGGGGACAGGCTCTATGGCTACACCTTC. It specifies CASSSGDRLYGYTF.

The chain combines TRBV5-1 with TRBJ2-7; D remains unclear. V gave up 1 base and J gave up 2 bases, with 13 bases separating them. The CDR3 consists of 15 residues. Germline V gene sequence: CDR1 SGHRS, CDR2 YFSETQ. CDR3: CASSLSAAQTYEQYF. The CDR3, as DNA: TGCGCCAGCAGCTTGTCCGCAGCCCAGACCTACGAGCAGTACTTC.

CDR3 loop: CASSQDAGGTDTQYF. CDR3 sequence (DNA): TGCGCCAGCAGCCAAGACGCGGGGGGCACAGATACGCAGTATTTT. The chain links TRBV4-3 to TRBJ2-3; 7 nucleotides match TRBD2. Per germline, CDR1 LGHNA and CDR2 YSLEER. V gave up 0 bases and J gave up 1 base; unmatched junction bases: 1. CDR3 size: 15 residues.

The chain links TRBV6-5 to TRBJ2-6, with 7 bases matching TRBD1. Losses at the gene ends were 3 bases for V and 0 bases for J; bases not matched to a gene: 5. The germline CDR1 and CDR2 sequences are MNHEY and SVGAGI. This CDR3 spans 17 amino acids. CDR3 in amino acids: CASSYTTGISGANVLTF. The DNA for the CDR3 is TGTGCCAGCAGTTATACGACAGGGATCTCTGGGGCCAACGTCCTGACTTTC.

The chain joins TRBV27 to TRBJ2-1; 7 bases fit TRBD1. V dropped 3 bases and J dropped 10; count of bases not matched to a gene: 12. Looked up from germline, CDR1 is MNHEY and CDR2 is SMNVEV (reference sequence). This CDR3 has 15 residues. CDR3 sequence (DNA): TGTGCCAGCAGTTTCTCCCGACAGGGCATCTACGAGCAGTTCTTC. Translation: CASSFSRQGIYEQFF.

This clonotype was counted between two and nine times. The chain recombines TRBV14 with TRBJ2-4; 7 bases map to TRBD1. With V trimmed by 2 bases and J by 1 base, 5 bases remained unmatched. CDR1 and CDR2 (germline): SGHDN, FVKESK. This CDR3 comprises 16 residues. The CDR3 loop is CASSQLGTAAKNIQYF. CDR3 coding DNA: TGTGCCAGCAGCCAATTGGGGACAGCGGCCAAAAACATTCAGTACTTC. Full variable domain (outside the CDR3, taken from reference TRBV14 and TRBJ2-4): EAGVTQFPSHSVIEKGQTVTLRCDPISGHDNLYWYRRVMGKEIKFLLHFVKESKQDESGMPNNRFLAERTGGTYSTLKVQPAELEDSGVYFCASSQLGTAAKNIQYFGAGTRLSVL.